Following are 2 T cell receptor beta chains from one sample sequenced in a study of OX40 agonist ivuxolimab in advanced cancers. Data came from immunoSEQ multiplex PCR; TCRdb stores just in-frame clones and leaves some out. The sample holds 40,000 to 65,000 clones, 88% seen once. The sample here was CD4+ or CD8+ T cells sorted from blood, taken in a trial of the OX40 agonist ivuxolimab. These receptors originate from an adult with an advanced solid tumor such as melanoma, head and neck, liver or kidney cancer.

The V and J genes are TRBV9 and TRBJ2-2, with D unresolved. V was trimmed by 3 bases and J by 6 bases, leaving 12 bases between them. CDR1 and CDR2 (germline): SGDLS, YYNGEE. CDR3 length: 14 amino acids. Written as DNA, the CDR3 is TGTGCCAGCAGCGCCCGGACCGAGGCCGGGGAGCTGTTTTTT. This translates into CASSARTEAGELFF.

The chain has TRBV5-1 and TRBJ2-4; 12 bases match TRBD1. V lost 2 bases to trimming and J lost 8 bases; unmatched junction nucleotides: 8. There are 16 residues in the CDR3. The germline V gene encodes CDR1 SGHRS and CDR2 YFSETQ. CDR3 residues: CASSFEGTGGSDIQYF. CDR3 DNA sequence: TGCGCCAGCAGCTTCGAAGGGACAGGGGGCTCGGACATTCAGTACTTC.